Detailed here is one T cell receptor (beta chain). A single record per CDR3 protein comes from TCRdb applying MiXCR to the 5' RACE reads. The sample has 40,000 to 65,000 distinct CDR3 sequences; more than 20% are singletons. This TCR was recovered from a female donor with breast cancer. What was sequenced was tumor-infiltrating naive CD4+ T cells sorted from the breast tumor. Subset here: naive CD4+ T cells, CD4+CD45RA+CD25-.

CDR3 DNA: TGTGCCAGCAGCTTAATCTCGGCGGGGGGGAGTCGTTCCAAAAACATTCAGTACTTC. Translation: CASSLISAGGSRSKNIQYF. The genes are TRBV11-3 and TRBJ2-4; 9 positions match TRBD2. Trimming at V came to 2 bases and at J to 2 bases, leaving 13 bases not matched to a gene. Germline CDR1 is SGHNT and CDR2 is YENEEA. This CDR3 has 19 amino acids.